Following are 5 T cell receptor beta chains from one sample sequenced in a study of beta chain features in type 1 diabetes. Isolated RNA was reverse transcribed in full, so expressed TCRB transcripts were sequenced. Data came from immunoSEQ multiplex PCR; TCRdb stores just in-frame clones and leaves some out. The sample has over 700,000 clones, roughly 15% seen once. Sequenced input: naive CD4+ T cells from blood. Receptors were obtained from a young woman in good health.

This chain connects TRBV7-2 to TRBJ2-5, with D hard to call. The DNA matches TRBJ2-7 better at its end, which makes the J call doubtful. CDR3 length equals 13 residues. The germline CDR1 and CDR2 sequences are SGHTA and FQGNSA. This CDR3 is CASSLTDSYEQYF. Written as DNA, the CDR3 is TGTGCCAGCAGCTTGACGGACTCCTACGAGCAGTACTTC.

This clone was observed a few times. The V gene is TRBV10-3, the J gene TRBJ2-5; 7 bases agree with TRBD2. This CDR3 is 12 amino acids long. The germline V gene has CDR1 ENHRY and CDR2 SYGVKD. V was clipped by 8 bases and J by 4 bases; unmatched bases: 4. CDR3 bases: TGTGCCATCTCGGGGGGAGGAGAGACCCAGTACTTC. This sequence encodes CAISGGGETQYF.

The chain carries TRBV19 and TRBJ2-5, with 9 bases identical to TRBD2. The CDR3 sequence is 16 residues long. The J segment lost 1 base and the V segment lost 5 bases, leaving 8 bases of the junction unmatched. Germline-derived CDR1 and CDR2 are LNHDA and SQIVND (reference sequence). The CDR3 region is CASSSLASGTQETQYF. CDR3 nucleotides: TGTGCCAGTAGTTCGTTGGCTAGCGGGACCCAAGAGACCCAGTACTTC.

The chain uses TRBV6-1 and TRBJ2-2, with D possibly being TRBD1 (6 bases). V was trimmed by 8 bases and J by 0 bases, leaving 13 bases between them. This CDR3 contains 15 residues. The V gene's germline CDR1 is MNHNS and CDR2 SASEGT. The CDR3 sequence: CASAIQGSNTGELFF. The CDR3 region has the DNA TGTGCCAGCGCTATACAGGGTTCGAACACCGGGGAGCTGTTTTTT.

The V call is TRBV6-5, the J call TRBJ2-3; D is ambiguous. Germline assignment: CDR1 MNHEY and CDR2 SVGAGI. The CDR3 length is 12 residues. V dropped 6 bases and J dropped 6 bases, with 10 bases sitting between them. Here the CDR3 reads CASRSHGDTQYF. In nucleotides, the CDR3 is TGTGCCAGCAGGAGTCATGGCGATACGCAGTATTTT.